The present T cell receptor (beta chain) was sequenced within a study of PD-1 blockade in classical Hodgkin lymphoma. Sequenced by immunoSEQ multiplex PCR; TCRdb stores in-frame clones only, minus some. Among 9,000 to 10,000 clones listed, approximately 88% were seen once. V was clipped by 2 bases and J by 9 bases, with 14 bases between them. CDR1 and CDR2 from the germline V gene are SQVTM and ANQGSEA. The CDR3 is 13 amino acids. Indicated time point: cycle 4 day 1 (C4D1), after 6 weeks of nivolumab. Brentuximab vedotin exposure varied among the patients, all of whom had relapsed after autologous stem cell transplantation. From thawed PBMCs, CD4+ T cells were purified using magnetic negative selection. Whole-study findings and limits: By C4D1 there was a significant rise in CD4+ TCR diversity but not in CD8+ TCR diversity.

This clone has just one count. As yet, its antigen is unknown. V gene TRBV29-1 combines with J gene TRBJ2-1; tentatively, D is TRBD2 (7 bases). The specimen was CD4+ T cells from blood, collected before the fourth cycle of nivolumab. This receptor was taken from a human donor with classical Hodgkin lymphoma. Here the CDR3 DNA reads TGCAGCGTTGAACCAGGCGGGGGCGGTGAGCAGTTCTTC. Its translation: CSVEPGGGGEQFF.